The 18 T cell receptor beta chains listed next were all sequenced from one sample in a study of T-cell reconstitution after alpha-beta-depleted transplantation in children. Unique molecular identifiers were incorporated during preparation of the TCRbeta library. Via MiXCR, TCRdb re-called the PCR reads, giving one row per CDR3 protein. Counted here are roughly 300,000 distinct CDR3 sequences, almost 10% occurring once; the ten biggest clones make up around 10%. The specimen comprised PBMCs from the stem cell graft donor, sampled from the stem cell graft. Receptors originate from a human donor who donated a stem cell graft to a child with SCID.

A few counts support this clonotype. This chain connects TRBV7-9 to TRBJ2-7; 8 positions agree with TRBD1. V shed 4 bases, J shed 4 bases, and the junction held 9 bases outside the gene matches. The germline V gene encodes CDR1 SEHNR and CDR2 FQNEAQ (reference sequence). The CDR3 is 15 residues long. The CDR3 protein is CASSSSRDRIYEQYF. CDR3 coding DNA: TGTGCCAGCAGCTCTTCCCGGGACAGGATTTACGAGCAGTACTTC.

This chain joins TRBV2 and TRBJ2-2; the match to TRBD2 covers 12 bases. The CDR3 covers 16 residues. The V and J ends lost 8 bases and 2 bases, in that order; junction bases with no gene match: 6. Germline V gene sequence: CDR1 SNHLY, CDR2 FYNNEI. Here the CDR3 DNA reads TGTGCCAGCGGAAGACTAGCGGGGGTCAACACCGGGGAGCTGTTTTTT. Protein sequence: CASGRLAGVNTGELFF.

This sequence joins TRBV12-3 or TRBV12-4 and TRBJ1-6; D unclear. Trimming stripped 7 bases from V and 0 bases from J, with 10 bases between. There are 15 residues in the CDR3. The CDR3 bases are TGTGCCAGCACCGCCAGCAGCTCCTATAATTCACCCCTCCACTTT. Its protein product is CASTASSSYNSPLHF.

This clonotype showed up just a few times. The rearrangement uses TRBV27 and TRBJ2-1; 7 bases align to TRBD1. Germline assignment: CDR1 MNHEY and CDR2 SMNVEV (reference sequence). The junction had 27 bases not matched to a gene; V was cut back by 6 bases and J by 13 bases. This CDR3 comprises 18 residues. The CDR3 here is CASSLSAPDRQGSSFQFF. The CDR3 region has the DNA TGTGCCAGCAGCTTGTCTGCCCCTGACCGACAGGGTTCATCGTTCCAGTTCTTC.

This clonotype was recorded many times. This CDR3 is CATMLTATEAFF. CDR3 bases: TGTGCCACCATGTTGACAGCCACTGAAGCTTTCTTT. The chain employs TRBV6-6 and TRBJ1-1; D perhaps matches TRBD1 (5 bases). The CDR3 is made up of 12 amino acids. Trimming removed 10 bases at V and 4 bases at J, with 13 bases between. The germline gives CDR1 MNHNY, CDR2 SVGAGI (reference sequence).

The chain joins TRBV24-1 to TRBJ1-2; D is unresolved. The germline V gene has CDR1 KGHDR and CDR2 SFDVKD. The CDR3 length is 16 residues. Trimming removed 3 bases at V and 5 bases at J, with 18 bases between. CDR3 nucleotide sequence: TGTGCCACCAGTGATGCCGGGCCATCCCTGAAGTATGGCTACACCTTC. This encodes CATSDAGPSLKYGYTF.

CDR3 nucleotides: TGTGCCAGCAGTTCAGAGCGGCGGCAGTTCTTC. It yields the protein CASSSERRQFF. The chain employs TRBV12-3 or TRBV12-4 and TRBJ2-1, with D perhaps TRBD2 (5 bases). This CDR3 spans 11 amino acids. V was pared by 4 bases and J by 12 bases, with 10 bases between.

CDR3 sequence: CASRRPGNSPLHF. The DNA for the CDR3 is TGCGCCAGCAGACGTCCCGGAAATTCACCCCTCCACTTT. The rearrangement links TRBV5-1 to TRBJ1-6; D is uncertain. Germline V gene sequence: CDR1 SGHRS, CDR2 YFSETQ. Trimming took 5 bases from V and 7 from J, leaving 10 bases between them. The length of the CDR3 is 13 residues. Full variable domain (missing parts from reference TRBV5-1 and TRBJ1-6): KAGVTQTPRYLIKTRGQQVTLSCSPISGHRSVSWYQQTPGQGLQFLFEYFSETQRNKGNFPGRFSGRQFSNSRSEMNVSTLELGDSALYLCASRRPGNSPLHFGNGTRLTVT.

The chain recombines TRBV12-3 or TRBV12-4 with TRBJ2-3; 9 bases are a match to TRBD2. The CDR3 loop spans 17 amino acids. J was trimmed by 2 bases and V by 6 bases; bases with no gene match: 12. The CDR3 protein is CASRPLRTSENTDTQYF. DNA of the CDR3: TGTGCCAGCAGGCCCCTTCGGACTAGCGAAAACACAGATACGCAGTATTTT.

The V and J genes are TRBV7-4 and TRBJ2-6, with D maybe TRBD2 (5 bases). CDR1 and CDR2 (germline): SGHVT, SQSDAQ. Trimming pared 11 bases from V and 0 bases from J, leaving 23 bases between. The CDR3 covers 18 residues. CDR3 amino acids: CASSQLSGKSSGANVLTF. The CDR3 DNA follows: TGTGCCTCCAGCCAACTGTCGGGGAAGTCCTCTGGGGCCAACGTCCTGACTTTC. Supplemented by reference TRBV7-4 and TRBJ2-6, the full variable domain reads GAGVSQSPRYKVAKRGRDVALRCDSISGHVTLYWYRQTLGQGSEVLTYSQSDAQRDKSGRPSGRFSAERPERSVSTLKIQRTEQGDSAVYLCASSQLSGKSSGANVLTFGAGSRLTVL.

Concerning this clonotype itself: A read error may explain this, as a much larger clone is one base away. This sequence joins TRBV5-4 and TRBJ2-5, with D unresolved. The CDR3 has 12 residues. Germline CDR1 and CDR2: SGHNT and YYREEE (reference sequence). CDR3 DNA sequence: TGTTCCAGCAGCTTCCTGCGGGAGACCCAGTACTTC. Its translation is CSSSFLRETQYF.

This clonotype was seen repeatedly, ten times or more. The chain employs TRBV20-1 and TRBJ2-7, with 9 positions matching TRBD1. The junction had 11 bases not matched to a gene; V was cut back by 6 bases and J by 2 bases. Germline CDR1 is DFQATT and CDR2 is SNEGSKA (reference sequence). The CDR3 loop spans 15 amino acids. CDR3 loop: CSAEITGQGPYEQYF. In DNA form, the CDR3 reads TGCAGTGCCGAGATTACGGGACAGGGACCCTACGAGCAGTACTTC.

This clonotype occurred a few times. The J gene is TRBJ1-4, the V gene TRBV5-1, with D perhaps TRBD1 (6 bases). V lost 0 bases and J lost 8, with 14 bases in between. This CDR3 is built from 15 residues. The V gene's germline CDR1 is SGHRS and CDR2 YFSETQ. CDR3 amino acids: CASSLARGGGEKLFF. DNA of the CDR3: TGCGCCAGCAGCTTGGCCAGGGGCGGAGGCGAAAAACTGTTTTTT.

At least ten counts were recorded for this clonotype. This sequence joins TRBV5-8 and TRBJ1-4; 11 bases line up with TRBD1. The CDR3 is 15 residues long. Looked up from germline, CDR1 is SGHTS and CDR2 is YDEGEE. V shed 4 bases, J shed 5 bases, and the junction held 4 bases outside the gene matches. This CDR3 reads CASSPGTGGNEKLFF. The CDR3 DNA sequence: TGTGCCAGCAGCCCAGGGACAGGGGGAAATGAAAAACTGTTTTTT.

This sequence joins TRBV20-1 and TRBJ1-6; D call uncertain. Germline assignment: CDR1 DFQATT and CDR2 SNEGSKA (reference sequence). The length of the CDR3 is 15 residues. V gave up 0 bases and J gave up 3 bases, with 9 bases separating them. This chain's CDR3 is CSARDREDYNSPLHF. Here the CDR3 DNA reads TGCAGTGCTAGAGATCGTGAAGACTATAATTCACCCCTCCACTTT.

This clonotype showed up just a few times. The chain employs TRBV29-1 and TRBJ2-2, with D maybe TRBD2 (5 bases). The CDR3 covers 11 residues. Germline V CDR1 and CDR2: SQVTM, ANQGSEA. Trimming took off 6 bases at V and 6 bases at J, with 8 bases between the two ends. The CDR3 region has the DNA TGCAGCGTCCCGGGGTCCGGGGAGCTGTTTTTT. Protein sequence: CSVPGSGELFF.

This clonotype was detected only a few times. The chain is built from TRBV7-9 and TRBJ2-7; 7 nucleotides match TRBD1. Germline CDR1 and CDR2: SEHNR and FQNEAQ (reference sequence). This CDR3 spans 15 amino acids. V dropped 4 bases and J dropped 4; count of bases not matched to a gene: 10. The CDR3 loop is CASSSPLGGPYEQYF. CDR3 nucleotides: TGTGCCAGCAGCTCCCCCCTAGGGGGCCCGTACGAGCAGTACTTC.

This sequence joins TRBV5-1 and TRBJ2-4, with 12 bases identical to TRBD1. The junction had 12 bases not matched to a gene; V was cut back by 2 bases and J by 6 bases. This CDR3 region has 18 residues. Germline V gene lookup returns CDR1 SGHRS and CDR2 YFSETQ. CDR3 nucleotide sequence: TGCGCCAGCAGCTTAACTGCCGGGACAGGGGGCGTCGGAAACATTCAGTACTTC. Protein: CASSLTAGTGGVGNIQYF.